This T cell receptor beta chain was obtained from a study of blood T cell repertoires in COVID-19. Original analysis: Amplified reference gene primers provided the basis for estimating nucleated cell counts. This table comes from immunoSEQ multiplex PCR, and its TCRdb copy is limited to in-frame clones, with some not included. The DNA gave D and trimming, while V, J and clone size come from that table. This sample yields roughly 410,000 clones, of which about 90% are seen a single time; roughly 2.1% belongs to the top ten. Unmatched junction bases numbered 11, after V lost 3 bases and J lost 8 bases. The CDR3 has 15 residues. Looked up from germline, CDR1 is SGHDT and CDR2 is YYEEEE.

Source material: peripheral blood. The chain is built from TRBV5-6 and TRBJ2-4, with 7 bases fitting TRBD1. This sequence was found in a woman aged 55-69 years with COVID-19, enrolled during active disease. In DNA, the CDR3 is TGTGCCAGCAGCTCGAACTACAGGGGCAGAGACATTCAGTACTTC. Protein sequence: CASSSNYRGRDIQYF.